Following are 23 T cell receptor beta chains from one sample sequenced in a study of shared clonotypes between healthy human individuals. Naive CD8 populations comprised CD45RO-negative cells positively selected for CCR7, excluding terminally differentiated effector memory CD45RA+ cells. TCRdb's copy holds only in-frame clones and misses some; the assay was immunoSEQ multiplex PCR. The sample shows around 1,900,000 clones, just under 95% of them seen only once. Sequenced material: naive CD8+ T cells from PBMCs. The receptors stem from a man aged 18 to 35 in good health. Some clones in this sample may be carry-over from other donors' samples.

About this clone: The sample holds other DNA sequences that translate to the same CDR3. The J gene is TRBJ2-7, the V gene TRBV19, with 7 positions matching TRBD2. Germline CDR1 LNHDA, CDR2 SQIVND (reference sequence). V was pared by 5 bases and J by 4 bases, with 8 bases of the junction left unmatched. This CDR3 has 14 amino acids. The CDR3 protein is CASSFRTSGYEQYF. The DNA of the CDR3 is TGTGCCAGTAGTTTCAGGACTAGTGGATACGAGCAGTACTTC.

This sequence joins TRBV7-8 and TRBJ2-2; 9 nucleotides align to TRBD2. V dropped 3 bases and J dropped 3; count of bases not matched to a gene: 2. CDR3 size: 15 residues. Germline CDR1 and CDR2: SGHVS and FQNEAQ. CDR3 in DNA: TGTGCCAGCAGCTTCCTAGCGGGATACACCGGGGAGCTGTTTTTT. Translated: CASSFLAGYTGELFF.

Details on this clone: Distinct nucleotide sequences in the sample also encode this CDR3. The chain employs TRBV28 and TRBJ1-5, with TRBD1 identical over 7 bases. The CDR3 is 13 amino acids. V lost 3 bases to trimming and J lost 4 bases; unmatched junction nucleotides: 0. The V gene's germline CDR1 is MDHEN and CDR2 SYDVKM. The CDR3 here is CASSLTGNQPQHF. DNA of the CDR3: TGTGCCAGCAGTTTGACAGGGAATCAGCCCCAGCATTTT.

The rearrangement uses TRBV27 and TRBJ2-3; tentatively, D is TRBD2 (6 bases). Germline V gene lookup returns CDR1 MNHEY and CDR2 SMNVEV (reference sequence). V lost 4 bases to trimming and J lost 7 bases, with 12 bases between them. This CDR3 has 13 amino acids. This CDR3 reads CASSSRLEHTQYF. The DNA of the CDR3 is TGTGCCAGCAGTTCCCGACTAGAACATACGCAGTATTTT.

The chain links TRBV5-6 to TRBJ2-5, with D perhaps matching TRBD1 or TRBD2 (5 bases each). Germline V gene data show CDR1 as SGHDT and CDR2 as YYEEEE. V was pared by 4 bases and J by 5 bases, with 15 bases between. This CDR3 is built from 14 residues. The CDR3 region has the DNA TGTGCCAGCAGCCTGTTCGGGGCAGGGGAGACCCAGTACTTC. Translating it yields CASSLFGAGETQYF.

The genes are TRBV30 and TRBJ2-3, with 8 bases that match TRBD1. The CDR3 contains 15 residues. The germline V gene encodes CDR1 GTSNPN and CDR2 SVGIG (reference sequence). Trimming took 1 base from V and 2 from J; bases not matched to a gene: 5. The CDR3 is CAWSGTGPLTDTQYF. CDR3 DNA sequence: TGTGCCTGGAGTGGGACAGGGCCTCTCACAGATACGCAGTATTTT.

The chain links TRBV9 to TRBJ2-1, with TRBD1 matching 8 bases. The CDR3 contains 15 residues. Germline V gene sequence: CDR1 SGDLS, CDR2 YYNGEE. Trimming cost V 3 bases and J 5 bases; bases outside gene matches: 7. CDR3 residues: CASSAGTGIHNEQFF. The CDR3 DNA reads TGTGCCAGCAGCGCCGGGACAGGTATCCACAATGAGCAGTTCTTC.

The gene calls are TRBV6-1 and TRBJ2-1, with TRBD2 matching 8 bases. The trim removed 1 base at V and 8 bases at J, leaving 1 base unmatched. The CDR3 sequence is 13 residues long. CDR1 is MNHNS, CDR2 SASEGT, per germline. The CDR3 DNA sequence: TGTGCCAGCAGTGAAGGGACTAGCTATGAGCAGTTCTTC. It encodes CASSEGTSYEQFF.

V and J are TRBV29-1 and TRBJ1-2; D is uncertain. Trimming removed 4 bases at V and 5 bases at J, with 11 bases between. The length of the CDR3 is 12 residues. The germline CDR1 and CDR2 sequences are SQVTM and ANQGSEA. CDR3 nucleotides: TGCAGCGTTGTCGGCAGCGATTATGGCTACACCTTC. Its protein is CSVVGSDYGYTF.

Regarding this clone: Different DNA sequences within this sample yield the same CDR3. This chain uses TRBV11-2 with TRBJ1-1, with D perhaps TRBD1 (5 bases). This CDR3 contains 11 residues. Trimming stripped 1 base from V and 11 bases from J, with 8 bases between. Germline CDR1 is SGHAT and CDR2 is FQNNGV. This chain's CDR3 is CASSLAGEAFF. DNA of the CDR3: TGTGCCAGCAGCTTAGCGGGGGAGGCTTTCTTT.

This chain uses TRBV10-3 with TRBJ2-7; 8 nucleotides agree with TRBD1. CDR3 length equals 14 residues. CDR1 is ENHRY and CDR2 is SYGVKD in the germline V gene. With V trimmed by 1 base and J by 5 bases, 4 bases remained unmatched. The CDR3 DNA follows: TGTGCCATCAGTGAGTTGACAGGGGCGGACGAGCAGTACTTC. Encoded protein: CAISELTGADEQYF.

V and J are TRBV5-1 and TRBJ2-3; possibly TRBD2 for D (6 bases). This CDR3 spans 15 amino acids. V was clipped by 0 bases and J by 1 base, with 9 bases between them. Looked up from germline, CDR1 is SGHRS and CDR2 is YFSETQ. CDR3 nucleotide sequence: TGCGCCAGCAGCTTGGATGCTAGCGGCACAGATACGCAGTATTTT. Residues: CASSLDASGTDTQYF.

The chain recombines TRBV7-2 with TRBJ2-7, with 10 bases identical to TRBD2. Germline CDR1 reads SGHTA; CDR2 reads FQGNSA. This CDR3 is built from 15 residues. V lost 5 bases and J lost 3; bases outside the gene matches: 7. The CDR3 loop reads CASSDRLAGFYEQYF. The CDR3 region has the DNA TGTGCCAGCAGCGACAGACTAGCGGGTTTCTACGAGCAGTACTTC.

The genes are TRBV5-6 and TRBJ2-7, with TRBD2 as a possible D gene (6 bases). The CDR3 loop spans 14 amino acids. V was cut by 3 bases and J by 3 bases, with 13 bases left in between. Germline values: CDR1 SGHDT, CDR2 YYEEEE. The CDR3 loop is CASSWWTDYYEQYF. The CDR3 nucleotides read TGTGCCAGCAGCTGGTGGACGGACTACTACGAGCAGTACTTC.

The rearrangement joins TRBV19 to TRBJ2-2; D uncertain. V was shortened by 6 bases and J by 1 base, with 6 bases between the two germline ends. CDR1 and CDR2 (germline): LNHDA, SQIVND (reference sequence). The CDR3 has 13 amino acids. This chain's CDR3 is CASRDGNTGELFF. The CDR3 nucleotides read TGTGCCAGTAGGGATGGGAACACCGGGGAGCTGTTTTTT.

This chain uses TRBV5-1 with TRBJ2-2, with 9 bases aligning to TRBD2. Germline CDR1 and CDR2: SGHRS and YFSETQ. The CDR3 is 13 residues long. V lost 3 bases and J lost 9; bases outside the gene matches: 3. The CDR3 DNA reads as TGCGCCAGCAGCTGGCGGGAGGGCCGGGAGCTGTTTTTT. Its translation: CASSWREGRELFF.

The chain has TRBV7-8 and TRBJ2-1; TRBD2 matches at 8 bases. Germline values: CDR1 SGHVS, CDR2 FQNEAQ. The CDR3 loop spans 17 amino acids. V shed 1 base, J shed 8 bases, and the junction held 13 bases outside the gene matches. The CDR3 is CASSLVSWRTGGDEQFF. In nucleotides, the CDR3 is TGTGCCAGCAGCTTAGTGAGTTGGCGGACCGGGGGGGATGAGCAGTTCTTC.

A single count supports this clone. The J gene is TRBJ2-2, the V gene TRBV9; TRBD2 matches 10 bases. The germline V gene has CDR1 SGDLS and CDR2 YYNGEE. V shed 4 bases, J shed 7 bases, and the junction held 16 bases outside the gene matches. This CDR3 has 18 amino acids. The CDR3 DNA reads TGTGCCAGCAGCCCCCACGGTAGCGGGAGGCCCGGGGGCGGGGAGCTGTTTTTT. It specifies CASSPHGSGRPGGGELFF.

The CDR3 sequence: CASSFIGYEQYF. The CDR3 DNA follows: TGTGCCAGCAGTTTTATAGGGTACGAGCAGTACTTC. The chain is built from TRBV28 and TRBJ2-7; no clear D gene. The CDR3 is made up of 12 amino acids. V shed 3 bases and J shed 4 bases, with 7 bases lying between them. Germline V gene data show CDR1 as MDHEN and CDR2 as SYDVKM.

The chain combines TRBV29-1 with TRBJ1-3; tentative D call: TRBD1 (5 bases). The CDR3 loop spans 15 amino acids. Trimming shortened V by 0 bases and J by 4 bases, and 13 bases separated the two germline ends. Germline V CDR1 and CDR2: SQVTM, ANQGSEA. This chain's CDR3 is CSVEDGGGPGNTIYF. In nucleotides, the CDR3 is TGCAGCGTTGAAGATGGGGGGGGTCCCGGAAACACCATATATTTT.

On this clone itself: Other DNA sequences in the sample encode the same CDR3. This chain joins TRBV19 and TRBJ2-1; 10 bases line up with TRBD2. Germline trimming cut 6 bases from V and 3 bases from J; bases unmatched to any gene: 2. CDR1 LNHDA and CDR2 SQIVND come from the germline V gene (reference sequence). There are 14 residues in the CDR3. This CDR3 reads CASRLAGIYNEQFF. CDR3 sequence (DNA): TGTGCCAGTAGACTAGCGGGAATCTACAATGAGCAGTTCTTC.

The chain combines TRBV28 with TRBJ2-2; 9 bases are a match to TRBD2. There are 21 residues in the CDR3. Per germline, CDR1 MDHEN and CDR2 SYDVKM. The V segment lost 4 bases and the J segment 3 bases; nucleotides outside the gene matches: 21. CDR3 region: CASSYGISGRSYGPDTGELFF. The CDR3 DNA is TGTGCCAGCAGTTATGGGATTAGCGGGAGATCGTACGGGCCTGACACCGGGGAGCTGTTTTTT.

The chain uses TRBV28 and TRBJ1-1, with a weak D call TRBD1 (5 bases). Germline CDR1 MDHEN, CDR2 SYDVKM. The ends were cut back, 2 bases at V and 2 bases at J, with 12 bases in the middle. This CDR3 has 15 amino acids. This CDR3 is CASSLPWDGNTEAFF. The CDR3 coding sequence is TGTGCCAGCAGTTTACCCTGGGACGGAAACACTGAAGCTTTCTTT.